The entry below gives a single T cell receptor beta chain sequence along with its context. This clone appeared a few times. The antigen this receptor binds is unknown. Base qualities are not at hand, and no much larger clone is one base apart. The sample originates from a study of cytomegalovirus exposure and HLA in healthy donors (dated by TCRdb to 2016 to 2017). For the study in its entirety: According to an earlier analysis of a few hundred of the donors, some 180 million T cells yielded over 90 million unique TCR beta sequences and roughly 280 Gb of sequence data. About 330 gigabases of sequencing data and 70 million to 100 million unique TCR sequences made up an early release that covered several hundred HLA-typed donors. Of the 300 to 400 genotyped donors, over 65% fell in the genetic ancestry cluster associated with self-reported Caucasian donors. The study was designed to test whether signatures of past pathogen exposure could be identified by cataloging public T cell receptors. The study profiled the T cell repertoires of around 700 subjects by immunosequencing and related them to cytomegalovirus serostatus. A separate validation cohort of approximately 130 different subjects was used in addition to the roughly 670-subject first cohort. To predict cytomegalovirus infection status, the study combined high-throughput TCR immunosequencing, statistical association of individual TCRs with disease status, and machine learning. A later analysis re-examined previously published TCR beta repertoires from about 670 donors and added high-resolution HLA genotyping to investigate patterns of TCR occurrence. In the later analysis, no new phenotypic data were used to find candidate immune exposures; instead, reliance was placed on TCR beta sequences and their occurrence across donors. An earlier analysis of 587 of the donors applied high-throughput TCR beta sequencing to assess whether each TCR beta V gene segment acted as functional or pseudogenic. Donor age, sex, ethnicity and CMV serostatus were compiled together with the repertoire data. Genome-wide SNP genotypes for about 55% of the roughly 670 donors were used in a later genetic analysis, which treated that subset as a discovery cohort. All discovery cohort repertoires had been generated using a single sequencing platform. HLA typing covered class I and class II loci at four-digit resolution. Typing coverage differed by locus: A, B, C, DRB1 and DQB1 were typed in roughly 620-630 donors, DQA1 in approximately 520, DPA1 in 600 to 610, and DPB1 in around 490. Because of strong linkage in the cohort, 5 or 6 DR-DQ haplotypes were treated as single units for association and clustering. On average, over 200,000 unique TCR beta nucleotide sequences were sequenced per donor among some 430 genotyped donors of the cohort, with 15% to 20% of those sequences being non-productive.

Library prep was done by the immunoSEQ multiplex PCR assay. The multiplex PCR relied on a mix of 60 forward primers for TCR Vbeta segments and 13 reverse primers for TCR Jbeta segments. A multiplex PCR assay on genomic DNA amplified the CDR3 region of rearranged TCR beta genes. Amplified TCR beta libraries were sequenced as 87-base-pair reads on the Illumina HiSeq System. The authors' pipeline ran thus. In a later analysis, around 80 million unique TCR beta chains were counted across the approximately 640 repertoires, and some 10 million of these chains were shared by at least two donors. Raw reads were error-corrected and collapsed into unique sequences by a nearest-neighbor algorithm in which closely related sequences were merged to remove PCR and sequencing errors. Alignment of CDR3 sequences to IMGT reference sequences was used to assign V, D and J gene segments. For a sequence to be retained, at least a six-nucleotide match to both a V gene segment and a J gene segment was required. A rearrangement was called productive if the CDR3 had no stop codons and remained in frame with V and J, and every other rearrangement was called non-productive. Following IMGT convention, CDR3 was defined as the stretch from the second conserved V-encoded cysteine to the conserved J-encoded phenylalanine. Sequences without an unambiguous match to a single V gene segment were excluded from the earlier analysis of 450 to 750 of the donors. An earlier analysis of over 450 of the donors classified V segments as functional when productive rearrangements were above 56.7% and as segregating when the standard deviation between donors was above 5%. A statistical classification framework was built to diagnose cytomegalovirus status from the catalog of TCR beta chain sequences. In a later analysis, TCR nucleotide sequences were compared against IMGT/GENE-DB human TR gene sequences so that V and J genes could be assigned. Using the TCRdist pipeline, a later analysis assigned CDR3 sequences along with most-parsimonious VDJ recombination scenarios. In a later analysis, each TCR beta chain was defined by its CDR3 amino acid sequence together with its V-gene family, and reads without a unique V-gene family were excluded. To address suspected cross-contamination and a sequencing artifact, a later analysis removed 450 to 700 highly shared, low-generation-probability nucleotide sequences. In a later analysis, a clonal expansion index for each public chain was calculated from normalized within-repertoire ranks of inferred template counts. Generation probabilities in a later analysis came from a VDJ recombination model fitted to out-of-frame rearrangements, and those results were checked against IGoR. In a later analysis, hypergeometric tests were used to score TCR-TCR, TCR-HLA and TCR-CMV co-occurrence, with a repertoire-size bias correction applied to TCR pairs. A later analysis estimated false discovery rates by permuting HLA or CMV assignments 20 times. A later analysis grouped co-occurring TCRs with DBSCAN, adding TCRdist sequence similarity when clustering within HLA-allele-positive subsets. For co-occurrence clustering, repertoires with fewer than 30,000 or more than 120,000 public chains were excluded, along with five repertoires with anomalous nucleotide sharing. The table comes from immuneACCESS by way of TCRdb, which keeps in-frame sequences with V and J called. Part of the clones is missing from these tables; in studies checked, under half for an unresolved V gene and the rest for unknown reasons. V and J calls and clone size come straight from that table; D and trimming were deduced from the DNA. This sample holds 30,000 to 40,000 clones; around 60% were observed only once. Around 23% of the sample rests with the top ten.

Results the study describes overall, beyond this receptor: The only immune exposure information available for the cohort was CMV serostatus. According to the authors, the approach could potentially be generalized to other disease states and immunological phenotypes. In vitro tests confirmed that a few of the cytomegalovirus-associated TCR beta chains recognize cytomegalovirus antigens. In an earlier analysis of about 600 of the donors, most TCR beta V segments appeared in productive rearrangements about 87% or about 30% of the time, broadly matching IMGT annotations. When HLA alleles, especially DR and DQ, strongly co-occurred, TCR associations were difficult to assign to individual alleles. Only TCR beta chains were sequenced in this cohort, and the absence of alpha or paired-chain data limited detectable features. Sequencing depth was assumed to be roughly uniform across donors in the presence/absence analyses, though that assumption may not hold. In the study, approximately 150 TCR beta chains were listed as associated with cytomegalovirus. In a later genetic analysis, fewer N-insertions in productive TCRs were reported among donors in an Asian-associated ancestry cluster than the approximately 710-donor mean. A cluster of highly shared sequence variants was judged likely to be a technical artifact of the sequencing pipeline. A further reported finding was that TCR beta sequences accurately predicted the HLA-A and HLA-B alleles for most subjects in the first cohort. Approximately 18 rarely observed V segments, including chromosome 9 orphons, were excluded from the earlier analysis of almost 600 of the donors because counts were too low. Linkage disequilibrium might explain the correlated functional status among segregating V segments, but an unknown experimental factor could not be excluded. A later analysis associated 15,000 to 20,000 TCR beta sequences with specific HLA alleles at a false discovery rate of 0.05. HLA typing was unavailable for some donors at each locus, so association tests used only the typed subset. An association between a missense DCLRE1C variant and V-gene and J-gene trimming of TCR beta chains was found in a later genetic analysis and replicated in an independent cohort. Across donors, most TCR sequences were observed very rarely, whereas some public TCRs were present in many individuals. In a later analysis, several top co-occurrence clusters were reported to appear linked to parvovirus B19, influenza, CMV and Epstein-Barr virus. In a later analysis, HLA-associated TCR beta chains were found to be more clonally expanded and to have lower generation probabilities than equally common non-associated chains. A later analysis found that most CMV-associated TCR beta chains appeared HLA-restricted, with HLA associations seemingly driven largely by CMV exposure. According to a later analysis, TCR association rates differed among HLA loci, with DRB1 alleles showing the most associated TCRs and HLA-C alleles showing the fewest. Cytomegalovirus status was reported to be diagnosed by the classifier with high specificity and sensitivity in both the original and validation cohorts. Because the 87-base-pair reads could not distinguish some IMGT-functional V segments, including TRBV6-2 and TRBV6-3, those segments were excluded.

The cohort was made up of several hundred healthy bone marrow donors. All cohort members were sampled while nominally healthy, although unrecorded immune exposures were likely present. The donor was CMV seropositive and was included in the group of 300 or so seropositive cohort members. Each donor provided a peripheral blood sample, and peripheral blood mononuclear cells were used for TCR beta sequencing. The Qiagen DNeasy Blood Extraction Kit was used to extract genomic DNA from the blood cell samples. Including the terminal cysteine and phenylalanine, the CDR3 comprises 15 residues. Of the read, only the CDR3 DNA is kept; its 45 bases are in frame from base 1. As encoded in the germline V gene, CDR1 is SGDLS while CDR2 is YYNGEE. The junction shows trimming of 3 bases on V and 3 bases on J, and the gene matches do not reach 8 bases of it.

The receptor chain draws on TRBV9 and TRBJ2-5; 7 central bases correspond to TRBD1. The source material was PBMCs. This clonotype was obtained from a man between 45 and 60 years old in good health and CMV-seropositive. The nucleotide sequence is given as TGTGCCAGCAGCGGCGCGACAGGGCGCAAAGAGACCCAGTACTTC. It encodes CASSGATGRKETQYF.